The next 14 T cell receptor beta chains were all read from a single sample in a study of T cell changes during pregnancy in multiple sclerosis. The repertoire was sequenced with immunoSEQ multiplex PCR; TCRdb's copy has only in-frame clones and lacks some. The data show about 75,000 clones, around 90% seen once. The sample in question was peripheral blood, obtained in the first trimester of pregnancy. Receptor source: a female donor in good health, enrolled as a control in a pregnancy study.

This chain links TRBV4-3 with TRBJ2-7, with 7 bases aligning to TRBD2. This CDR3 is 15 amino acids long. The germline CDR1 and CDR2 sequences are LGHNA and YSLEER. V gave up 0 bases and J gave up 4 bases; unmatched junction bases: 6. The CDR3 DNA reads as TGCGCCAGCAGCCAAGACCGCTCGGGGGGTTACGAGCAGTACTTC. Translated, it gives CASSQDRSGGYEQYF.

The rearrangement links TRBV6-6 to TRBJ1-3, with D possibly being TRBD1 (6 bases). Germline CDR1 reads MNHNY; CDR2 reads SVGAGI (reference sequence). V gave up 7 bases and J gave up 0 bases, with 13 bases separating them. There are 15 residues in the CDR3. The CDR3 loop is CASNKQGRSGNTIYF. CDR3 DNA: TGTGCCAGCAACAAACAGGGACGCTCTGGAAACACCATATATTTT.

CDR3 region: CASSYDRDNSPLHF. The CDR3 DNA follows: TGTGCCAGCAGCTACGACAGGGATAATTCACCCCTCCACTTT. This chain uses TRBV2 with TRBJ1-6; 7 nucleotides line up with TRBD1. The CDR3 is 14 residues long. The V segment lost 6 bases and the J segment 5 bases; nucleotides outside the gene matches: 4. Germline assignment: CDR1 SNHLY and CDR2 FYNNEI. The full variable domain, rest sourced from reference TRBV2 and TRBJ1-6, is EPEVTQTPSHQVTQMGQEVILRCVPISNHLYFYWYRQILGQKVEFLVSFYNNEISEKSEIFDDQFSVERPDGSNFTLKIRSTKLEDSAMYFCASSYDRDNSPLHFGNGTRLTVT.

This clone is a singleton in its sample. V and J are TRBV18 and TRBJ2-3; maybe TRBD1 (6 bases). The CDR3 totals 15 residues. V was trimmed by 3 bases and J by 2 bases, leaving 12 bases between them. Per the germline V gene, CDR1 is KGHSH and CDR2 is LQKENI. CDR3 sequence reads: CASSPWAGDTDTQYF. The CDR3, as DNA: TGTGCCAGCTCACCCTGGGCAGGGGACACAGATACGCAGTATTTT.

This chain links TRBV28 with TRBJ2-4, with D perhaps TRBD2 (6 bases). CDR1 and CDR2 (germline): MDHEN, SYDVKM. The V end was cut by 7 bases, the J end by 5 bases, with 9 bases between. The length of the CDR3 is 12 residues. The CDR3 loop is CASIGTQNIQYF. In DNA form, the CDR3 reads TGTGCCAGCATCGGGACTCAAAACATTCAGTACTTC.

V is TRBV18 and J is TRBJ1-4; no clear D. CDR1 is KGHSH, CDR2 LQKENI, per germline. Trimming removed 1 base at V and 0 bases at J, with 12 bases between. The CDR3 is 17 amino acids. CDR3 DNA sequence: TGTGCCAGCTCACCACTGGCGGGCTCTGCAACTAATGAAAAACTGTTTTTT. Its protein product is CASSPLAGSATNEKLFF.

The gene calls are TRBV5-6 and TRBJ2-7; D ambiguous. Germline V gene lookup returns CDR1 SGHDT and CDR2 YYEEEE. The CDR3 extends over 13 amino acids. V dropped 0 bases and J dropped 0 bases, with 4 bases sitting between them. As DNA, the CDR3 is TGTGCCAGCAGCTTGGACGGCTCCTACGAGCAGTACTTC. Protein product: CASSLDGSYEQYF.

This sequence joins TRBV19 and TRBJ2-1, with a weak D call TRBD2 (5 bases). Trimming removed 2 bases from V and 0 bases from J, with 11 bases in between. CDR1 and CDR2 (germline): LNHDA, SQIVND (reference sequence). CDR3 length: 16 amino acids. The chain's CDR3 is CASSISGKSSYNEQFF. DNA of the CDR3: TGTGCCAGTAGTATATCCGGGAAGAGCTCCTACAATGAGCAGTTCTTC.

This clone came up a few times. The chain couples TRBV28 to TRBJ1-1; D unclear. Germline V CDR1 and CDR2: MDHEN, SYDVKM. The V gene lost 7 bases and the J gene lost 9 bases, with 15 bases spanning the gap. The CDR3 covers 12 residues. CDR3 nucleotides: TGTGCCAGCACACAGAGGGCCAGGAAAGCTTTCTTT. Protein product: CASTQRARKAFF.

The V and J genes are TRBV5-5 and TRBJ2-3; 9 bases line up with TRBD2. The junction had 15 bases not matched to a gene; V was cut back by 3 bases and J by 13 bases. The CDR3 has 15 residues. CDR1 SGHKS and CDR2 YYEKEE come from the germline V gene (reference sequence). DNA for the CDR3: TGTGCCAGCAGCTCGAGGGCTAGCGGGAACCAACTGGAGTATTTT. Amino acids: CASSSRASGNQLEYF.

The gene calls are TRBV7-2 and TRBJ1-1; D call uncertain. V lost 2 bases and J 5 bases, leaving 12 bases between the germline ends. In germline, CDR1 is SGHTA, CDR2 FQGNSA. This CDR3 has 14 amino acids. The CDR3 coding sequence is TGTGCCAGCAGCTTATCCCAGGCTACTACTGAAGCTTTCTTT. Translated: CASSLSQATTEAFF.

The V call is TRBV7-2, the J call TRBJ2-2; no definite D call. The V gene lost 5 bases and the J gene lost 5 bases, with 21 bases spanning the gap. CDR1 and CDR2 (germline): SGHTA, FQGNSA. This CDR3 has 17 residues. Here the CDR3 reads CASSLDTLQLRTGELFF. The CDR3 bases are TGTGCCAGCAGCCTCGACACCCTCCAACTTAGGACCGGGGAGCTGTTTTTT.

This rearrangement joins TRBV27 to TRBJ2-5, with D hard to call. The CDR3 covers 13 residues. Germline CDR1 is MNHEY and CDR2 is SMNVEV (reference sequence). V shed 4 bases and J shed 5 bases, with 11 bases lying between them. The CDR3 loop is CASSYNSLETQYF. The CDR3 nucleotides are TGTGCCAGCAGTTATAACTCCTTGGAGACCCAGTACTTC.

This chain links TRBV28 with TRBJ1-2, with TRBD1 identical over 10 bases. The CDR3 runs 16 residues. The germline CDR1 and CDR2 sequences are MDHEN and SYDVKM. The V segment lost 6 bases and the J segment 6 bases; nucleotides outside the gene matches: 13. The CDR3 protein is CASRLTPGQGNHGYTF. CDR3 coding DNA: TGTGCCAGCAGACTCACTCCGGGACAGGGGAACCATGGCTACACCTTC.